Below, 9 T cell receptor beta chains from the same sample are listed, as sequenced in a study of shared clonotypes between healthy human individuals. TCRdb keeps only in-frame clones here, not all; method: immunoSEQ multiplex PCR. Of about 2.3 million clones in the sample, around 93% were seen once. The sequenced material came from naive CD4+ T cells from PBMCs. The subset: CD45RA+ positively selected. Receptors originate from a young man in good health. Some clones in this sample may be carry-over from other donors' samples.

This chain uses TRBV30 with TRBJ2-5, with D possibly matching TRBD1 (5 bases). The V gene lost 1 base and the J gene lost 0 bases, with 6 bases spanning the gap. The CDR3 runs 13 residues. The germline V gene encodes CDR1 GTSNPN and CDR2 SVGIG (reference sequence). This CDR3 is CAWSGQHQETQYF. The CDR3 DNA is TGTGCCTGGAGTGGACAGCACCAAGAGACCCAGTACTTC.

CDR3 sequence reads: CASSSGTSGLGSHEQYF. The CDR3, as DNA: TGTGCCAGCAGCTCCGGGACTAGCGGTCTGGGTTCCCACGAGCAGTACTTC. The chain has TRBV7-3 and TRBJ2-7, with TRBD2 matching 11 bases. The V and J ends lost 4 bases and 5 bases, in that order; junction bases with no gene match: 13. CDR1 and CDR2 (germline): SGHTA, FQGTGA. The CDR3 totals 17 residues.

The V and J genes are TRBV2 and TRBJ1-1; 8 nucleotides line up with TRBD1. The CDR3 consists of 16 residues. The germline CDR1 and CDR2 sequences are SNHLY and FYNNEI. The junction had 10 bases not matched to a gene; V was cut back by 3 bases and J by 4 bases. The CDR3 DNA is TGTGCCAGCAGTGATACTCAGGGGGCGAGGAGCACTGAAGCTTTCTTT. Protein sequence: CASSDTQGARSTEAFF. Filled out from reference TRBV2 and TRBJ1-1, the complete variable domain reads EPEVTQTPSHQVTQMGQEVILRCVPISNHLYFYWYRQILGQKVEFLVSFYNNEISEKSEIFDDQFSVERPDGSNFTLKIRSTKLEDSAMYFCASSDTQGARSTEAFFGQGTRLTVV.

In this sample, this clone turned up once. The chain joins TRBV28 to TRBJ1-5, with D unresolved. V was trimmed by 4 bases and J by 6 bases, leaving 10 bases between them. Germline loops: CDR1 MDHEN, CDR2 SYDVKM. The CDR3 covers 13 residues. The CDR3: CASSYEGFQPQHF. For the CDR3, the DNA is TGTGCCAGCAGTTACGAGGGTTTTCAGCCCCAGCATTTT.

The count of this clone is one. The rearrangement uses TRBV15 and TRBJ2-2, with TRBD1 identical over 9 bases. This CDR3 is built from 15 residues. Losses at the gene ends were 5 bases for V and 1 base for J; bases not matched to a gene: 2. CDR1 and CDR2 (germline): LNHNV, YYDKDF (reference sequence). The CDR3: CATSGDRVNTGELFF. CDR3 sequence (DNA): TGTGCCACCAGCGGGGACAGGGTGAACACCGGGGAGCTGTTTTTT.

The chain is built from TRBV5-8 and TRBJ2-7; D gene unclear. The CDR3 is made up of 11 amino acids. Deletions cut 4 bases from V and 6 bases from J, with 8 bases between. Germline CDR1 SGHTS, CDR2 YDEGEE. The CDR3 is CASSERREQYF. The DNA of the CDR3 is TGTGCCAGCAGCGAACGACGCGAGCAGTACTTC. The full variable domain, completed using reference TRBV5-8 and TRBJ2-7, is EAGVTQSPTHLIKTRGQQATLRCSPISGHTSVYWYQQALGLGLQFLLWYDEGEERNRGNFPPRFSGRQFPNYSSELNVNALELEDSALYLCASSERREQYFGPGTRLTVT.

The V gene is TRBV5-1, the J gene TRBJ1-4, with 7 bases identical to TRBD1. CDR3 length: 14 residues. Germline trimming cut 4 bases from V and 7 bases from J; bases unmatched to any gene: 7. Looked up from germline, CDR1 is SGHRS and CDR2 is YFSETQ. Here the CDR3 DNA reads TGCGCCAGCAGCATACTACAGGGGAGTGAAAAACTGTTTTTT. Its protein is CASSILQGSEKLFF.

The chain recombines TRBV28 with TRBJ1-2, with 12 bases that match TRBD1. V gave up 2 bases and J gave up 8 bases; unmatched junction bases: 6. The CDR3 spans 15 residues. Germline V gene data show CDR1 as MDHEN and CDR2 as SYDVKM. CDR3 bases: TGTGCCAGCAGTTTACCGGGACAGGGGGCGAAGGGCTACACCTTC. Its translation is CASSLPGQGAKGYTF.

V usage is TRBV4-3 and J usage is TRBJ1-1, with no clear D. The CDR3 is made up of 15 amino acids. Trimming removed 1 base from V and 6 bases from J, with 15 bases in between. In germline, CDR1 is LGHNA, CDR2 YSLEER. CDR3 bases: TGCGCCAGCAGCCAAGGGATCCGGGCGATAGCTGAAGCTTTCTTT. Amino acids: CASSQGIRAIAEAFF.